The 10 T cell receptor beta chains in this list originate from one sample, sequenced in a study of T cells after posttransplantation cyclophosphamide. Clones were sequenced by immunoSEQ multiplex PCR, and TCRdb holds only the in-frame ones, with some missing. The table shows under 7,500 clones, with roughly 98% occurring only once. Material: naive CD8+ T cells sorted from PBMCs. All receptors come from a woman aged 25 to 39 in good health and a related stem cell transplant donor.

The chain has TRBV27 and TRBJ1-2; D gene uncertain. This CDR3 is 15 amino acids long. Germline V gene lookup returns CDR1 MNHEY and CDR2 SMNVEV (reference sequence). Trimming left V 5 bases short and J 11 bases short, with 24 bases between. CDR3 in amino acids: CASSPAPGGSDGYTF. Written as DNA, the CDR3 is TGTGCCAGCAGTCCCGCCCCGGGCGGTAGCGACGGTTACACCTTC.

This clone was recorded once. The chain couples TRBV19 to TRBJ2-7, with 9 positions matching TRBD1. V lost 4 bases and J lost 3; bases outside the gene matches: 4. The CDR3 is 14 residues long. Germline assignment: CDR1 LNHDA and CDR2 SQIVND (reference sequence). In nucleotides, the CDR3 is TGTGCCAGTAGTAGATGGGACAGGGTCTACGAGCAGTACTTC. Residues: CASSRWDRVYEQYF.

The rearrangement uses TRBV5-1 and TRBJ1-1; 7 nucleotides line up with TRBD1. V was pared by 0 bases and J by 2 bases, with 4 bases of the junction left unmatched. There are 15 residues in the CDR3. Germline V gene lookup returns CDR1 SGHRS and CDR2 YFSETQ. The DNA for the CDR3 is TGCGCCAGCAGCTTGGGAACAGGGGAAAACACTGAAGCTTTCTTT. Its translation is CASSLGTGENTEAFF.

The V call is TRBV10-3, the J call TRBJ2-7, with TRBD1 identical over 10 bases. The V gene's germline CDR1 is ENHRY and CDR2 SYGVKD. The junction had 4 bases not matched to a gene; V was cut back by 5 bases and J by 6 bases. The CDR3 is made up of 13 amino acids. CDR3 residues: CAISSGQGGEQYF. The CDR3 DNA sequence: TGTGCCATCAGTTCTGGACAGGGGGGCGAGCAGTACTTC.

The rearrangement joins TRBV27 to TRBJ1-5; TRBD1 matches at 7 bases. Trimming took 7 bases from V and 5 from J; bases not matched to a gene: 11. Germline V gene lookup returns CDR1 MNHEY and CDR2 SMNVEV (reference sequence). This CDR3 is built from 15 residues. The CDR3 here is CASKGRQGRDQPQHF. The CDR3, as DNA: TGTGCCAGCAAGGGCAGACAGGGTCGGGATCAGCCCCAGCATTTT.

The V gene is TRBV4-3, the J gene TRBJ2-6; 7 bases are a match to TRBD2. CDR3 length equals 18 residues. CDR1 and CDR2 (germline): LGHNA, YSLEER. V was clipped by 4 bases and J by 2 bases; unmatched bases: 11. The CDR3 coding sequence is TGCGCCAGCAGCCCATGGACTGGGGGAGGGACTGGGGCCAACGTCCTGACTTTC. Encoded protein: CASSPWTGGGTGANVLTF.

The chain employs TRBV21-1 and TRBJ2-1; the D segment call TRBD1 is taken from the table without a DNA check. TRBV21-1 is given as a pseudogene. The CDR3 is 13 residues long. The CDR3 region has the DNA TGTGCCAGCAGCGAAGGGACAGGGAATGAGCAGTTCTTC. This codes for CASSEGTGNEQFF.

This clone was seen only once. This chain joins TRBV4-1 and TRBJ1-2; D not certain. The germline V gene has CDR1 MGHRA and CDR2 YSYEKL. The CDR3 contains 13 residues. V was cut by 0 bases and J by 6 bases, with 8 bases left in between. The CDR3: CASSQDGGNGYTF. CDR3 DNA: TGCGCCAGCAGCCAAGATGGAGGGAATGGCTACACCTTC.

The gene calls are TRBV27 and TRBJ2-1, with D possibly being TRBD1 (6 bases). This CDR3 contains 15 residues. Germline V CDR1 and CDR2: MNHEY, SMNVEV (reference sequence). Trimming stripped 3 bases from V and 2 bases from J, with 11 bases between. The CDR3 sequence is CASSFRDIPYNEQFF. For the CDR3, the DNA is TGTGCCAGCAGTTTTCGGGACATCCCCTACAATGAGCAGTTCTTC.

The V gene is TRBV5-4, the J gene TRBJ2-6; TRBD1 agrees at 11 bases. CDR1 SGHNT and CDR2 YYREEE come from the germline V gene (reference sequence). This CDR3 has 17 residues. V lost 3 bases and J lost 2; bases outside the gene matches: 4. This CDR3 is CASSSGQGAPGANVLTF. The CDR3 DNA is TGTGCCAGCAGCTCAGGACAGGGGGCCCCTGGGGCCAACGTCCTGACTTTC.